This T cell receptor beta chain was captured in a study of shared clonotypes between healthy human individuals. This CDR3 is built from 13 residues. V dropped 0 bases and J dropped 5 bases, with 7 bases sitting between them. The germline V gene encodes CDR1 SEHNR and CDR2 FQNEAQ (reference sequence). Deep was the level used in running the assay. Sequenced by immunoSEQ multiplex PCR; TCRdb stores in-frame clones only, minus some. The data contain 2.5 million or so clones, 90% to 95% of them seen just once; the ten biggest clones take up 0.14%. Study-level points and caveats: Non-shared clonotypes had lower generation probabilities than those shared by all four donors.

Of note for this clone: Its target is not known.

There were no recent acute infections or vaccinations among the donors, who were healthy HIV-negative adults. This TCR derives from a man younger than 35 in good health. The sequenced sample was naive CD4+ T cells sorted from blood. The subset here: CD45RA+ positively selected. This chain connects TRBV7-9 to TRBJ1-1; D not resolved. The CDR3 region has the DNA TGTGCCAGCAGCTTAGCACAGTGGACTGAAGCTTTCTTT. Translated: CASSLAQWTEAFF.